A selection of T cell receptor beta chains follows, all from one sample in a study of T-cell memory formation after mild COVID-19. TCRdb called the 5' RACE reads again in MiXCR, with one record for every CDR3 protein. The data contain roughly 200,000 distinct CDR3 sequences, 20% to 25% of them seen just once; the ten biggest clones take up under 30%. What was sequenced was PBMCs or a T cell subset sorted from them (not recorded which). These receptors were obtained from an adult woman who had mild COVID-19 (a few samples of this study predate the infection). Cell type and time point are not known. CDR3s include the opening cysteine and the closing phenylalanine or tryptophan. A D gene is named only where the DNA matches it firmly. Clone size is not always given. Where it is, it says once, few, many or a class for expanded clones.

TRBV24-1	TRBJ2-6	.	few	CATSDLDRESGANVLTF	TGTGCCACCAGTGACCTGGATCGGGAATCTGGGGCCAACGTCCTGACTTTC
TRBV6-5	TRBJ2-3	.	.	CASQDTGRTDTQYF	TGTGCCAGCCAGGACACTGGCAGAACAGATACGCAGTATTTT
TRBV6-6	TRBJ1-2	.	few	CASSYSKLNYGYTF	TGTGCCAGCAGTTACTCGAAGCTTAACTATGGCTACACCTTC
TRBV29-1	TRBJ2-1	.	.	CSVEQTDGAPSYNEQFF	TGCAGCGTTGAACAAACGGACGGTGCTCCCTCCTACAATGAGCAGTTCTTC
TRBV6-2/TRBV6-3	TRBJ2-7	TRBD1	.	CASGWDSSYEQYF	TGTGCCAGCGGATGGGACAGCTCCTACGAGCAGTACTTC
TRBV4-3	TRBJ1-5	.	many	CASSQDPGGGQPQHF	TGCGCCAGCAGCCAAGATCCCGGGGGTGGGCAGCCCCAGCATTTT
TRBV7-2	TRBJ2-7	.	few	CASSTHLQVYEQYF	TGTGCCAGCAGCACGCACCTACAGGTTTACGAGCAGTACTTC
TRBV5-1	TRBJ2-1	.	.	CASSFLGNPPNEQFF	TGCGCCAGCAGCTTCCTGGGGAACCCCCCCAATGAGCAGTTCTTC
TRBV7-9	TRBJ1-5	TRBD1	few	CASSGDRELNQPQHF	TGTGCCAGCAGCGGCGACAGGGAACTCAATCAGCCCCAGCATTTT
TRBV29-1	TRBJ2-2	TRBD1	few	CSVERATGITGELFF	TGCAGCGTTGAACGCGCGACAGGGATCACCGGGGAGCTGTTTTTT
TRBV4-3	TRBJ2-2	TRBD2	few	CASSQDTAGERTGELFF	TGCGCCAGCAGCCAAGATACGGCGGGAGAGCGGACCGGGGAGCTGTTTTTT
TRBV15	TRBJ2-7	.	many	CATSRTRTAYEQYF	TGTGCCACCAGCCGAACCAGGACAGCCTACGAGCAGTACTTC
TRBV7-9	TRBJ2-1	.	many	CASSLLTGFGDEQFF	TGTGCCAGCAGCCTACTCACAGGGTTCGGGGATGAGCAGTTCTTC
TRBV7-9	TRBJ2-6	TRBD2	.	CASSPTSGNSGANVLTF	TGTGCCAGCAGCCCGACTAGCGGAAACTCTGGGGCCAACGTCCTGACTTTC
TRBV5-4	TRBJ2-5	.	.	CASSLGSEQETQYF	TGTGCCAGCAGCTTGGGGTCGGAACAAGAGACCCAGTACTTC
TRBV5-5	TRBJ2-5	.	few	CASSFTGKETQYF	TGTGCCAGCAGCTTCACCGGAAAAGAGACCCAGTACTTC
TRBV29-1	TRBJ2-2	.	.	CSVGLEWTGELFF	TGCAGCGTTGGACTTGAATGGACCGGGGAGCTGTTTTTT
TRBV19	TRBJ2-7	.	.	CASSIVGLPTSYEQYF	TGTGCCAGTAGTATAGTTGGACTGCCGACCTCCTACGAGCAGTACTTC
TRBV7-9	TRBJ2-2	.	.	CASSLYANGELFF	TGTGCCAGCAGCTTATACGCGAACGGGGAGCTGTTTTTT
TRBV13	TRBJ1-1	.	.	CASSLVEGLPTEAFF	TGTGCCAGCAGCTTAGTTGAGGGGTTACCCACTGAAGCTTTCTTT
TRBV20-1	TRBJ2-7	.	few	CSAREGYEQYF	TGCAGTGCTAGGGAGGGTTACGAGCAGTACTTC
TRBV12-3/TRBV12-4	TRBJ2-1	TRBD2	few	CASSWAGTSGYEQFF	TGTGCCAGCAGTTGGGCGGGGACTAGCGGTTATGAGCAGTTCTTC
TRBV6-5	TRBJ2-7	.	.	CASRPGTGFTYEQYF	TGTGCCAGCAGACCCGGGACTGGCTTTACCTACGAGCAGTACTTC
TRBV7-9	TRBJ2-7	.	few	CASSLLNPYEQYF	TGTGCCAGCAGCTTATTAAACCCCTACGAGCAGTACTTC
TRBV11-2	TRBJ2-7	.	.	CASSLARGDYEQYF	TGTGCCAGCAGCTTAGCAAGGGGCGACTACGAGCAGTACTTC
TRBV20-1	TRBJ1-4	.	few	CSARDRNDLEKLFF	TGCAGTGCTAGAGATCGGAACGATTTGGAAAAACTGTTTTTT
TRBV6-1	TRBJ1-2	TRBD1	.	CASSEGRGLGYGYTF	TGTGCCAGCAGTGAAGGCAGGGGGCTGGGCTATGGCTACACCTTC
TRBV14	TRBJ2-1	.	.	CASSQDRGRGNEQFF	TGTGCCAGCAGCCAAGACCGGGGGAGAGGCAATGAGCAGTTCTTC
TRBV4-2	TRBJ2-2	.	few	CASSQGTVTGELFF	TGTGCCAGCAGCCAAGGGACCGTCACCGGGGAGCTGTTTTTT
TRBV11-3	TRBJ2-7	.	.	CASSLPTRLYEQYF	TGTGCCAGCAGCTTACCCACTAGATTATACGAGCAGTACTTC
TRBV4-1	TRBJ1-2	.	.	CASKEVGGRDHGYTF	TGCGCCAGCAAAGAGGTCGGGGGTAGGGACCATGGCTACACCTTC
TRBV10-3	TRBJ2-1	.	.	CAIRPDYGSDEQFF	TGTGCCATCAGGCCAGACTATGGTTCGGATGAGCAGTTCTTC
TRBV7-2	TRBJ2-4	.	few	CASSPRGAGIENIQYF	TGTGCCAGCAGCCCCAGAGGAGCCGGAATCGAAAACATTCAGTACTTC
TRBV6-5	TRBJ2-3	.	.	CASSRWRGSGDTQYF	TGTGCCAGCAGCCGGTGGAGGGGTTCAGGGGATACGCAGTATTTT
TRBV5-1	TRBJ1-6	TRBD1	few	CASTPGQGRSPLHF	TGCGCCAGTACGCCGGGACAGGGCCGATCACCCCTCCACTTT
TRBV12-3/TRBV12-4	TRBJ2-1	.	.	CASTRGDPGDEQFF	TGTGCCAGCACCAGGGGGGACCCTGGCGATGAGCAGTTCTTC
TRBV6-6	TRBJ1-6	.	.	CASSYSSERGSPLHF	TGTGCCAGCAGTTACTCGAGTGAAAGGGGTTCACCCCTCCACTTT
TRBV11-3	TRBJ2-1	.	once	CASSSSDLEQFF	TGTGCCAGCAGCTCCTCGGATCTCGAGCAGTTCTTC
TRBV20-1	TRBJ1-1	.	.	CSARAGADTEAFF	TGCAGTGCTAGAGCAGGGGCTGACACTGAAGCTTTCTTT
TRBV7-9	TRBJ2-7	TRBD1	many	CASAETGSRYEQYF	TGTGCCAGCGCTGAGACAGGGTCCAGGTACGAGCAGTACTTC
TRBV20-1	TRBJ2-7	.	few	CSGSNGQMITYEQYF	TGCAGTGGCTCAAACGGACAGATGATCACCTACGAGCAGTACTTC
TRBV11-3	TRBJ2-1	TRBD2	few	CASSLEGTSRYNEQFF	TGTGCCAGCAGCCTGGAGGGGACTAGCAGATACAATGAGCAGTTCTTC
TRBV5-6	TRBJ2-7	TRBD1	few	CASSFTGAAYEQYF	TGTGCCAGCAGCTTCACAGGGGCCGCCTACGAGCAGTACTTC
TRBV4-1	TRBJ2-5	TRBD1	.	CASSQDPGQGRETQYF	TGCGCCAGCAGCCAAGATCCTGGACAGGGGCGAGAGACCCAGTACTTC
TRBV9	TRBJ2-3	TRBD2	.	CASSVLAGGTSTDTQYF	TGTGCCAGCAGCGTACTAGCGGGGGGCACTAGCACAGATACGCAGTATTTT
TRBV12-3/TRBV12-4	TRBJ2-1	.	.	CASSFGSEGDEQFF	TGTGCCAGCAGTTTTGGCAGCGAGGGCGATGAGCAGTTCTTC
TRBV30	TRBJ2-1	.	many	CALRAAALDGGEQFF	TGTGCCTTACGAGCGGCAGCCCTCGATGGAGGGGAGCAGTTCTTC
TRBV30	TRBJ2-5	.	few	CAWSHTGVQETQYF	TGTGCCTGGAGTCACACGGGGGTCCAAGAGACCCAGTACTTC
TRBV13	TRBJ1-4	.	.	CASSLRQSNEKLFF	TGTGCCAGCAGCTTAAGACAGAGCAATGAAAAACTGTTTTTT
TRBV2	TRBJ2-7	.	few	CASIPRYSYEQYF	TGTGCCAGCATCCCGCGTTACTCCTACGAGCAGTACTTC
TRBV11-2	TRBJ2-3	TRBD2	.	CASMDGGWTDTQYF	TGTGCCAGCATGGACGGGGGGTGGACAGATACGCAGTATTTT
TRBV7-8	TRBJ2-3	.	few	CASSLFSGADTQYF	TGTGCCAGCAGCCTGTTTAGTGGGGCAGATACGCAGTATTTT
TRBV24-1	TRBJ1-5	TRBD1	few	CATSDASGTGASPGQPQHF	TGTGCCACCAGTGATGCCTCCGGGACAGGGGCTTCCCCGGGTCAGCCCCAGCATTTT
TRBV20-1	TRBJ2-7	.	few	CSARDRDYEQYF	TGCAGTGCTAGAGACAGGGACTACGAGCAGTACTTC
TRBV7-9	TRBJ1-4	.	.	CASSFGQAGAREKLFF	TGTGCCAGCAGCTTTGGGCAGGCAGGGGCGCGTGAAAAACTGTTTTTT
TRBV5-1	TRBJ2-1	TRBD2	.	CASSYVGLADYNEQFF	TGCGCCAGCAGCTACGTGGGACTAGCGGATTACAATGAGCAGTTCTTC
TRBV12-3/TRBV12-4	TRBJ2-5	.	few	CASSQGLSGSQETQYF	TGTGCCAGCAGCCAGGGGTTGAGCGGTTCTCAAGAGACCCAGTACTTC
TRBV7-9	TRBJ1-1	.	.	CASSLSFPGEAFF	TGTGCCAGCAGCTTAAGCTTCCCAGGGGAAGCTTTCTTT
TRBV9	TRBJ2-3	.	.	CASSPRDSYTDTQYF	TGTGCCAGCAGCCCACGGGACTCCTACACAGATACGCAGTATTTT